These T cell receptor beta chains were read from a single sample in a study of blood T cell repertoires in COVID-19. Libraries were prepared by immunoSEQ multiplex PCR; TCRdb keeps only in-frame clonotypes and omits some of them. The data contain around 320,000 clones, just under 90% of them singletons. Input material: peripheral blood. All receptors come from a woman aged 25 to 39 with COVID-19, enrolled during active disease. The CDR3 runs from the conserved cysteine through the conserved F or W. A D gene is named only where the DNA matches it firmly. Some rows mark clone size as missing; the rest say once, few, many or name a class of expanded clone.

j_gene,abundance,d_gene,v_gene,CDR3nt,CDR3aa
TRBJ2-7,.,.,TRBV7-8,TGTGCCAGCAGCCCACTGGGCAGCTACGAGCAGTACTTC,CASSPLGSYEQYF
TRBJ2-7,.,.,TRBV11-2,TGTGCCAGCAGCTTACCCGGCTACGAGCAGTACTTC,CASSLPGYEQYF
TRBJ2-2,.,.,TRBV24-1,TGTGCCACCAGGGGCAGGAACACCGGGGAGCTGTTTTTT,CATRGRNTGELFF
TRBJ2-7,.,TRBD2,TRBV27,TGTGCCAGCAGTTTCGGCGGGGGGGTATACGAGCAGTACTTC,CASSFGGGVYEQYF
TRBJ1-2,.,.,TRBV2,TGTGCCAGCAGAAGGGACATGACTAACTATGGCTACACCTTC,CASRRDMTNYGYTF
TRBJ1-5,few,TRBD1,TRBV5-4,TGTGCCAGCAGTACCGGGACAGGAAATCAGCCCCAGCATTTT,CASSTGTGNQPQHF
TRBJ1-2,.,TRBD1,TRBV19,TGTGCCAGTAGTATAGGGGACAGGATTAACTATGGCTACACCTTC,CASSIGDRINYGYTF
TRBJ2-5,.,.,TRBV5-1,TGCGCCAGCAGCTTGGAGGGAGTGAGGGAGACCCAGTACTTC,CASSLEGVRETQYF
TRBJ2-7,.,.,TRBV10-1,TGCGCCAGCAGTGATAACTACGAGCAGTACTTC,CASSDNYEQYF
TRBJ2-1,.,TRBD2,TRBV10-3,TGTGCCATCAGTGAGTCCCTAGCGGGGGCCCAAAACAATGAGCAGTTCTTC,CAISESLAGAQNNEQFF
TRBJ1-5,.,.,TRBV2,TGTGCCAGCAGTGAAAGGGGAGGTCAGCCCCAGCATTTT,CASSERGGQPQHF
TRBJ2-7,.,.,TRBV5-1,TGCGCCAGCAGTATAAAGACACCTATCAGTTACGAGCAGTACTTC,CASSIKTPISYEQYF
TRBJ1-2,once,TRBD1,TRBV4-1,TGCGCCAGCAGCCAAGACCCGGGACAGGGGTATGGCTACACCTTC,CASSQDPGQGYGYTF
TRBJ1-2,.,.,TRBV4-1,TGCGCCAGCAGCCTCTGGGAGGGGGAGAGCTACACCTTC,CASSLWEGESYTF
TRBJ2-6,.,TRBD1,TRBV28,TGTGCCAGCAGTTTTCGGGGACAGTTCAGTTCTGGGGCCAACGTCCTGACTTTC,CASSFRGQFSSGANVLTF
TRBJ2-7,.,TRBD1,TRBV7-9,TGTGCCAGCAGCTTAGCGGACAGGAGCTACGAGCAGTACTTC,CASSLADRSYEQYF
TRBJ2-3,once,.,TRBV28,TGTGCCAGCAGTTTAGGGGGGGCCAACACAGATACGCAGTATTTT,CASSLGGANTDTQYF
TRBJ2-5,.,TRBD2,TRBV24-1,TGTGCCACCAGTGGTTCGCGGGGGGGAACAGAGACCCAGTACTTC,CATSGSRGGTETQYF
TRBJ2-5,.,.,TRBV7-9,TGTGCCAGCAGCTCGTCGGCCTTCTTACTAATAGAGACCCAGTACTTC,CASSSSAFLLIETQYF
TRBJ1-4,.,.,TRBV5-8,TGTGCCAGCAGCTTGGGTACAGGGAGATCTGAAAAACTGTTTTTT,CASSLGTGRSEKLFF
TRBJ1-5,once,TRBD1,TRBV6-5,TGTGCCAGCAAACCGGACAGGGGCAATCAGCCCCAGCATTTT,CASKPDRGNQPQHF
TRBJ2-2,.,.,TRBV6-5,TGTGCCGCTCGGGACGGGGAGCTGTTTTTT,CAARDGELFF
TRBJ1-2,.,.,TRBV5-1,TGCGCCAGCAGCTTGGGGACATCACAGGGATATGGCTACACCTTC,CASSLGTSQGYGYTF
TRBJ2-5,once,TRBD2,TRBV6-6,TGTGCCAGCAGCCATCTGGCGGGGGGCCTAGAGACCCAGTACTTC,CASSHLAGGLETQYF
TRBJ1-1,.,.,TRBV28,TGTGCCAGCAGCCCGTCCTCCGCGCCCGATAGGGGGACGGCTTTCTTT,CASSPSSAPDRGTAFF
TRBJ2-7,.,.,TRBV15,TGTGCCACCCCCGCAGGAGGAACGTACGAGCAGTACTTC,CATPAGGTYEQYF
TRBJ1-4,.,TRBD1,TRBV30,TGTGCCTGGAGTGGCGGCAGGGGGCACACTAATGAAAAACTGTTTTTT,CAWSGGRGHTNEKLFF
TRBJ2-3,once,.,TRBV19,TGTGCCAGTAGCTTTAGCGGCCGCACAGATACGCAGTATTTT,CASSFSGRTDTQYF
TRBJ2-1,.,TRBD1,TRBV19,TGTGCCAGTAGCTGGACAGGCCACAATGAGCAGTTCTTC,CASSWTGHNEQFF
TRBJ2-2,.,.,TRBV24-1,TGTGCCACCGAGGGGGAAGGGAACACCGGGGAGCTGTTTTTT,CATEGEGNTGELFF